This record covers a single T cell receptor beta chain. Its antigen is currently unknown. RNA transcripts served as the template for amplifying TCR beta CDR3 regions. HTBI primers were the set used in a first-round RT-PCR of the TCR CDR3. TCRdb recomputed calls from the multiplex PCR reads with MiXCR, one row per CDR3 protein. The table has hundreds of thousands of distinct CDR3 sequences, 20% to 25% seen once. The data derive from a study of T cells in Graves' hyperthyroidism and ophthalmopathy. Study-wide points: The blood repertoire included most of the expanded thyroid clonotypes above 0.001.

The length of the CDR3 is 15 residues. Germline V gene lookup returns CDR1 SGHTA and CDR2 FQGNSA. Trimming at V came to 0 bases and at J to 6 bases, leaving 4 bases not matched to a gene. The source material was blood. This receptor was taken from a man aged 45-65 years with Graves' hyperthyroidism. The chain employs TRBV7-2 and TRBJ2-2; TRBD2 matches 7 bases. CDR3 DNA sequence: TGTGCCAGCAGCTTAGCGGGAGGGCCTTCCGGGGAGCTGTTTTTT. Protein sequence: CASSLAGGPSGELFF. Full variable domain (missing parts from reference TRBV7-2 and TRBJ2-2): GAGVSQSPSNKVTEKGKDVELRCDPISGHTALYWYRQSLGQGLEFLIYFQGNSAPDKSGLPSDRFSAERTGGSVSTLTIQRTQQEDSAVYLCASSLAGGPSGELFFGEGSRLTVL.